The 5 T cell receptor beta chains below were found in one sample sequenced in a study of T cells expressing NK-cell markers. TCRdb reprocessed the 5' RACE reads and stores each CDR3 protein as one record, lacking DNA. The sample includes approximately 380,000 distinct CDR3 sequences. Sequencing was done on a sample of blood T cells: a sorted CD56 or NKG2C T cell subset, CD4+ or CD8+ T cells, or bulk PBMC T cells (not recorded which). Receptors originate from a man aged 18-75 years in good health.

This sequence joins TRBV7-3 and TRBJ1-1; TCRdb lists TRBD1, though no DNA is available to test this call. CDR1 is SGHTA and CDR2 is FQGTGA in the germline V gene. The CDR3 contains 13 residues. The CDR3 here is CASSNRGGGEAFF.

V and J are TRBV3-1 and TRBJ2-1; TCRdb names TRBD2, which stays unverified in the absence of DNA. CDR1 is LGHDT and CDR2 is YNNKEL in the germline V gene (reference sequence). The CDR3 consists of 16 residues. CDR3: CASSQLAGGIYNEQFF.

The chain uses TRBV5-1 and TRBJ2-3. CDR1 SGHRS and CDR2 YFSETQ come from the germline V gene. The CDR3 runs to 16 residues. The CDR3 is CASSAVRRLGTDTQYF.

The chain carries TRBV29-1 and TRBJ1-4. CDR3 length: 12 amino acids. The germline CDR1 and CDR2 sequences are SQVTM and ANQGSEA. The CDR3 region is CSVGWGNEKLFF.

This chain links TRBV27 with TRBJ2-4; the TCRdb call, TRBD1, lacks DNA for checking. The CDR3 contains 16 residues. CDR1 MNHEY and CDR2 SMNVEV come from the germline V gene (reference sequence). The CDR3 loop is CASSRRGGIGKNIQYF.